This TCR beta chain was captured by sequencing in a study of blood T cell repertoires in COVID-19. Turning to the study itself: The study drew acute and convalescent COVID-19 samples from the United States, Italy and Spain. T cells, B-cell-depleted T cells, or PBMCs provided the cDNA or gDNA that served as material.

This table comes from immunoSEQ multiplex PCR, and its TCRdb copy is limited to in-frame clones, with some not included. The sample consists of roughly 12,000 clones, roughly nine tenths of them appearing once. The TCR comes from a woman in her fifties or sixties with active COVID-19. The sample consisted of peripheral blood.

CDR3 sequence: CAISESLLAGGSSYNEQFF. In DNA form, the CDR3 reads TGTGCCATCAGTGAGTCCTTACTAGCGGGAGGGTCCTCCTACAATGAGCAGTTCTTC. The genes are TRBV10-3 and TRBJ2-1; 13 bases map to TRBD2. CDR3 size: 19 residues. Germline values: CDR1 ENHRY, CDR2 SYGVKD. The V and J ends lost 0 bases and 0 bases, in that order; junction bases with no gene match: 5.